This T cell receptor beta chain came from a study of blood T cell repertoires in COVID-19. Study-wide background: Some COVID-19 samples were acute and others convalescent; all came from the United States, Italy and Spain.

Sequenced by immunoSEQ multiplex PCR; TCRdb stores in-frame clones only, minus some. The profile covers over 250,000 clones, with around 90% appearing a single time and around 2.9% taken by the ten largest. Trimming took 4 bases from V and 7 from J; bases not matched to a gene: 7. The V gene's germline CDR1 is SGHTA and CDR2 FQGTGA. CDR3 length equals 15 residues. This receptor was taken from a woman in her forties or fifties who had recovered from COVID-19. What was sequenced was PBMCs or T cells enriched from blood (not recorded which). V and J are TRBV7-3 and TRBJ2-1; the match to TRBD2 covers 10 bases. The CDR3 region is CASSSPASGSNEQFF. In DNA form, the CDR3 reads TGTGCCAGCAGCTCCCCCGCTAGCGGGAGTAATGAGCAGTTCTTC.